This TCR beta chain was observed in a study of shared clonotypes between healthy human individuals. Whole-study context: There were three CD4 naive, three CD4 memory, two CD8 naive and one CD8 memory plates per donor.

Findings and caveats of the study: Generally, naive subsets came out with larger estimated richness than memory subsets. Unshared clonotypes carried lower generation probabilities than those common to all four donors.

As regards this clone: Its antigen is undetermined.

TCRdb's copy holds only in-frame clones and misses some; the assay was immunoSEQ multiplex PCR. This sample has a few million clones, with just over 90% found just once. The sequence was obtained from a man younger than 30 in good health. Some clones in this sample may be carry-over from other donors' samples. Sequenced: naive CD4+ T cells from PBMCs. Subset indicated: CD45RA+ positively selected.

DNA for the CDR3: TGTGCCAGCAGTTTATTTGGGGCCTACAATGAGCAGTTCTTC. Protein product: CASSLFGAYNEQFF. The chain joins TRBV28 to TRBJ2-1; D is unclear. Germline V gene sequence: CDR1 MDHEN, CDR2 SYDVKM. CDR3 length: 14 residues. With 1 base removed from V and 2 bases from J, the gap between germline ends came to 6 bases.